A selection of T cell receptor beta chains follows, all from one sample in a study of blood T cell repertoires in COVID-19. Only in-frame clones appear in the TCRdb table, and some are missing; sequencing was by immunoSEQ multiplex PCR. In the table there are about 110,000 clones, 83% of which are singletons. Sequenced: peripheral blood. All receptors derive from an older woman with acute or convalescent COVID-19. CDR3s include the opening cysteine and the closing phenylalanine or tryptophan. Fields, in order: V gene, D gene, J gene, clone size, CDR3 protein, CDR3 DNA. A D gene is named only where the DNA matches it firmly. The size entry is marked missing in some rows and otherwise reads once, few, many or a size class.

>TRBV7-2|NA|TRBJ1-5|once
CASSPHGGVTPQHF
TGTGCCAGCAGCCCCCACGGGGGGGTAACGCCCCAGCATTTT
>TRBV3-1/TRBV3-2|TRBD1|TRBJ2-2|NA
CASSQRGPNTGELFF
TGTGCCAGCAGCCAAAGGGGGCCGAACACCGGGGAGCTGTTTTTT
>TRBV5-8|TRBD1|TRBJ1-2|NA
CASSRDRGHYGYTF
TGTGCCAGCAGCCGCGACAGGGGACACTATGGCTACACCTTC
>TRBV7-2|TRBD1|TRBJ1-2|NA
CASSSDRGLHYGYTF
TGTGCCAGCAGCTCCGACAGGGGGCTCCACTATGGCTACACCTTC
>TRBV11-2|TRBD1|TRBJ2-2|NA
CASSSRQGGTGELFF
TGTGCCAGCAGCTCCCGACAGGGGGGCACCGGGGAGCTGTTTTTT
>TRBV7-9|NA|TRBJ2-7|NA
CASSLGWREQYF
TGTGCCAGCAGCCTCGGGTGGCGGGAGCAGTACTTC
>TRBV24-1|TRBD1|TRBJ1-1|once
CATQGQGASEAFF
TGTGCCACCCAGGGACAGGGGGCTTCTGAAGCTTTCTTT
>TRBV5-1|TRBD2|TRBJ2-5|NA
CASSSLAGGIEETQYF
TGCGCCAGCAGCTCACTAGCGGGGGGGATCGAAGAGACCCAGTACTTC
>TRBV7-8|NA|TRBJ2-3|NA
CASSFSSTDTQYF
TGTGCCAGCAGCTTTTCTAGCACAGATACGCAGTATTTT
>TRBV29-1|NA|TRBJ1-1|NA
CTGMANTEAFF
TGCACGGGAATGGCGAACACTGAAGCTTTCTTT
>TRBV7-8|NA|TRBJ2-7|NA
CASSLVNRAIPYEQYF
TGTGCCAGCAGCTTAGTTAACAGGGCAATACCTTACGAGCAGTACTTC
>TRBV12-2|NA|TRBJ1-4|NA
CASRFPHRQSLNEKLFF
TGTGCAAGTCGCTTTCCACACCGACAGAGCCTTAATGAAAAACTGTTTTTT
>TRBV5-1|NA|TRBJ2-7|NA
CASSFGDPYGEQYF
TGCGCCAGCAGCTTCGGGGATCCGTACGGCGAGCAGTACTTC
>TRBV10-1|TRBD2|TRBJ2-1|once
CASSAPGGRNEQFF
TGCGCCAGCAGTGCCCCGGGGGGGCGCAATGAGCAGTTCTTC
>TRBV5-4|NA|TRBJ1-1|NA
CASSLKEREAFF
TGTGCCAGCAGCTTGAAGGAGCGTGAAGCTTTCTTT
>TRBV6-1|TRBD2|TRBJ2-1|NA
CASSEAGGGNEQFF
TGTGCCAGCAGTGAAGCGGGCGGGGGTAATGAGCAGTTCTTC
>TRBV5-1|NA|TRBJ2-2|few
CASRTGGNTGELFF
TGCGCCAGCCGCACCGGAGGGAACACCGGGGAGCTGTTTTTT
>TRBV19|TRBD2|TRBJ2-7|NA
CASSLSGGPYEQYF
TGTGCCAGTAGTCTCTCGGGAGGACCCTACGAGCAGTACTTC
>TRBV30|NA|TRBJ2-2|NA
CAWSPQGTGELFF
TGTGCCTGGAGTCCTCAGGGGACCGGGGAGCTGTTTTTT
>TRBV6-5|NA|TRBJ1-1|NA
CASSLGLDTEAFF
TGTGCCAGCAGCCTGGGCTTGGACACTGAAGCTTTCTTT
>TRBV3-1/TRBV3-2|TRBD2|TRBJ2-1|NA
CASSLVAGAGLSEQFF
TGTGCCAGCAGCCTCGTTGCGGGAGCAGGGTTGAGTGAGCAGTTCTTC
>TRBV5-1|NA|TRBJ1-4|NA
CASCPRPGAYEKLFF
TGCGCCAGCTGCCCCCGGCCAGGGGCCTATGAAAAACTGTTTTTT
>TRBV2|TRBD2|TRBJ2-3|NA
CASSARAGGQDTQYF
TGTGCCAGCAGTGCAAGGGCGGGGGGGCAAGATACGCAGTATTTT
>TRBV3-1/TRBV3-2|TRBD1|TRBJ2-5|many
CASSQAGQGETQYF
TGTGCCAGCAGCCAAGCAGGACAGGGGGAGACCCAGTACTTC
>TRBV20-1|NA|TRBJ2-1|NA
CSAYQWNEQFF
TGCAGTGCTTACCAGTGGAATGAGCAGTTCTTC
>TRBV4-1|NA|TRBJ2-6|NA
CASSQGRGNRVGGANVLTF
TGCGCCAGCAGCCAAGGAAGGGGAAACAGGGTTGGTGGGGCCAACGTCCTGACTTTC
>TRBV7-2|NA|TRBJ1-3|NA
CASSPGQSSGNTIYF
TGTGCCAGCAGCCCAGGACAGAGCTCTGGAAACACCATATATTTT
>TRBV30|NA|TRBJ1-2|NA
CASYRAYVYGYTF
TGTGCCTCTTACAGAGCCTACGTCTATGGCTACACCTTC
>TRBV7-9|NA|TRBJ1-2|NA
CASSLSSGATRYGYTF
TGTGCCAGCAGCCTTAGTTCGGGAGCTACCCGCTATGGCTACACCTTC
>TRBV2|TRBD1|TRBJ1-5|NA
CASSERRDRSNQPQHF
TGTGCCAGCAGTGAAAGGCGGGACAGAAGCAATCAGCCCCAGCATTTT
>TRBV11-2|NA|TRBJ2-7|NA
CASSLVLTSGQYF
TGTGCCAGCAGTTTAGTCCTCACCTCGGGACAGTACTTC
>TRBV9|NA|TRBJ2-3|NA
CASSPRTDTQYF
TGTGCCAGCAGCCCTCGCACAGATACGCAGTATTTT
>TRBV7-2|NA|TRBJ1-2|few
CASGAGRGYTF
TGTGCCAGCGGGGCCGGCAGGGGCTACACCTTC
>TRBV4-3|TRBD2|TRBJ2-1|NA
CASSQEDVAGGSYNEQFF
TGCGCCAGCAGCCAAGAGGACGTAGCGGGGGGGTCCTACAATGAGCAGTTCTTC
>TRBV27|NA|TRBJ2-1|NA
CASSRRGGGQYNEQFF
TGTGCCAGCAGTCGCCGAGGGGGGGGCCAATACAATGAGCAGTTCTTC
>TRBV7-8|NA|TRBJ2-7|few
CASSLATSYEQYF
TGTGCCAGCAGCTTAGCGACTTCCTACGAGCAGTACTTC
>TRBV19|NA|TRBJ1-1|NA
CASRGGVWTEAFF
TGTGCCAGTAGGGGGGGTGTTTGGACTGAAGCTTTCTTT
>TRBV4-3|NA|TRBJ2-1|NA
CASSQDAGGAYNEQFF
TGCGCCAGCAGCCAAGACGCTGGGGGCGCGTACAATGAGCAGTTCTTC
>TRBV19|TRBD1|TRBJ2-7|NA
CASRAGTGIEQYF
TGTGCCAGTAGGGCCGGGACAGGGATCGAGCAGTACTTC
>TRBV13|TRBD2|TRBJ2-3|NA
CASSRRGSGMDTQYF
TGTGCCAGCAGCCGGAGAGGTAGCGGGATGGATACGCAGTATTTT
>TRBV19|TRBD1|TRBJ2-2|NA
CASSSGTGGKTGELFF
TGTGCCAGTAGTTCCGGGACAGGGGGCAAAACCGGGGAGCTGTTTTTT
>TRBV3-1/TRBV3-2|NA|TRBJ1-4|NA
CASTGKGNEKLFF
TGTGCCAGCACAGGGAAAGGTAATGAAAAACTGTTTTTT
>TRBV3-1/TRBV3-2|TRBD2|TRBJ2-1|NA
CASSQEMASGTRDEQFF
TGTGCCAGCAGCCAAGAGATGGCTAGCGGGACGAGGGATGAGCAGTTCTTC
>TRBV28|TRBD1|TRBJ1-6|NA
CASSFPGQGPRSSPLHF
TGTGCCAGCAGTTTCCCAGGACAGGGCCCGAGATCTTCACCCCTCCACTTT
>TRBV9|NA|TRBJ1-2|NA
CASSVVPDSPLFGYTF
TGTGCCAGCAGCGTAGTTCCGGACAGCCCTCTATTTGGCTACACCTTC
>TRBV2|NA|TRBJ1-4|once
CASSEGAQGQKLFF
TGTGCCAGCAGTGAAGGGGCGCAGGGGCAAAAACTGTTTTTT
>TRBV15|NA|TRBJ2-7|NA
CATSREGGSYEQYF
TGTGCCACCAGCAGAGAGGGAGGATCCTACGAGCAGTACTTC
>TRBV12-3/TRBV12-4|TRBD1|TRBJ1-2|few
CASSPRGLGYTF
TGTGCCAGCAGTCCCAGGGGGCTTGGCTACACCTTC
>TRBV19|TRBD2|TRBJ2-7|few
CASSMASGEYEQYF
TGTGCCAGTAGTATGGCTAGCGGGGAGTACGAGCAGTACTTC
>TRBV5-1|NA|TRBJ2-3|NA
CASSLSFSGGLSGTDTQYF
TGCGCCAGCAGCTTGAGTTTTTCGGGGGGCCTGTCTGGCACAGATACGCAGTATTTT